One and the same sample provided the 25 T cell receptor beta chains below, sequenced in a study of regulatory T cells in long-lasting Graves disease (dated by TCRdb to about 2021). Preparation of the library involved multiplex PCR. These reads were obtained on an Illumina HiSeq 4000. TCR beta libraries were built with iRepertoire HTBI primers and Arm-PCR amplification of CDR3 regions. TCRdb reprocessed the public reads (quality trimming at Q25 with fastp, clone calling with MiXCR) and kept in-frame beta chains. A single entry per CDR3 protein holds the most common genes and DNA from its merged rows. Here the sample has 430,000 or so distinct CDR3 sequences; approximately 22% occur a single time. The ten largest make up 13% to 15% of the sample. What the time point label conveys for this sample: persistent/refractory GD, antithyroid drugs over 5 years with positive TRAb. RNA was extracted from PBMCs in TRIzol for both TCR sequencing and RNA sequencing.

The sample was peripheral blood mononuclear cells (PBMCs), taken when the disease was refractory, from a patient treated with antithyroid drugs. The source of these receptors is a female donor with Graves disease.

As to this clonotype: Compared with germline, one end of the junction differs, possibly owing to a read error. The rearrangement uses TRBV28 and TRBJ2-4; 8 bases map to TRBD2. The germline V gene encodes CDR1 MDHEN and CDR2 SYDVKM. The CDR3 contains 16 residues. The CDR3 loop is CASSFFGLAGSDIQCF. The CDR3 DNA sequence: TGTGCCAGCAGTTTCTTCGGGTTAGCGGGATCGGACATTCAGTGCTTC.

The genes are TRBV5-5 and TRBJ2-1; 14 nucleotides match TRBD2. With V trimmed by 4 bases and J by 9 bases, 6 bases remained unmatched. The CDR3 has 15 residues. Germline loops: CDR1 SGHKS, CDR2 YYEKEE (reference sequence). The CDR3: CASSQGLAGEVEQFF. CDR3 nucleotides: TGTGCCAGCAGCCAGGGACTAGCGGGAGAGGTTGAGCAGTTCTTC.

The chain is built from TRBV4-1 and TRBJ1-4, with D unresolved. Trimming left V 4 bases short and J 5 bases short, with 17 bases between. Germline lookup yields CDR1 MGHRA and CDR2 YSYEKL. The CDR3 spans 16 residues. The CDR3 spells CASSREGAVLNEKLFF. The CDR3, as DNA: TGCGCCAGCAGCCGCGAAGGAGCCGTGCTAAATGAAAAACTGTTTTTT.

This chain connects TRBV7-3 to TRBJ2-3; D unresolved. The germline V gene encodes CDR1 SGHTA and CDR2 FQGTGA. This CDR3 has 13 residues. Trimming took off 3 bases at V and 10 bases at J, with 14 bases between the two ends. The CDR3 DNA is TGTGCCAGCAGCTTCGAACCGCTGAGCGCGCAGTATTTT. Translation gives CASSFEPLSAQYF. The whole variable domain, filled in from reference TRBV7-3 and TRBJ2-3, reads GAGVSQTPSNKVTEKGKYVELRCDPISGHTALYWYRQSLGQGPEFLIYFQGTGAADDSGLPNDRFFAVRPEGSVSTLKIQRTERGDSAVYLCASSFEPLSAQYFGPGTRLTVL.

This chain uses TRBV6-2 or TRBV6-3 with TRBJ2-1; no firm D call. The CDR3 totals 15 residues. The germline CDR1 and CDR2 sequences are MNHEY and SVGEGT. Trimming took off 1 base at V and 6 bases at J, with 13 bases between the two ends. The CDR3 reads CASSYWVGSGNEQFF. CDR3 nucleotide sequence: TGTGCCAGCAGTTACTGGGTGGGGTCAGGCAATGAGCAGTTCTTC.

As to this clonotype: The junction departs from the called germline gene at one end, perhaps through a read error. The chain is built from TRBV4-1 and TRBJ2-7; TRBD1 might be the D (5 bases). CDR3 length: 15 residues. CDR1 is MGHRA and CDR2 is YSYEKL in the germline V gene. The chain's CDR3 is CASSQDQGSTYGQYF. For the CDR3, the DNA is TGCGCCAGCAGCCAAGACCAGGGATCTACCTACGGGCAGTACTTC.

This clonotype has a count of ten or more. V usage is TRBV28 and J usage is TRBJ2-7; D not certain. The germline V gene has CDR1 MDHEN and CDR2 SYDVKM. Deletions cut 3 bases from V and 2 bases from J, with 11 bases between. The length of the CDR3 is 14 residues. CDR3 in amino acids: CASSLLRVAYEQYF. The CDR3 nucleotides read TGTGCCAGCAGTTTGCTGCGCGTAGCCTACGAGCAGTACTTC.

This clonotype has a count of ten or more. The V and J genes are TRBV27 and TRBJ2-5; the D is unclear. CDR3 length: 13 amino acids. CDR1 is MNHEY, CDR2 SMNVEV, per germline (reference sequence). With 2 bases removed from V and 5 bases from J, the gap between germline ends came to 9 bases. The chain's CDR3 is CASSLRRSETQYF. The DNA for the CDR3 is TGTGCCAGCAGTTTAAGGCGTTCGGAGACCCAGTACTTC.

This clonotype was observed a handful of times. The chain combines TRBV20-1 with TRBJ2-7; TRBD2 aligns across 13 bases. V was pared by 2 bases and J by 1 base, with 2 bases of the junction left unmatched. The CDR3 spans 15 residues. Germline loops: CDR1 DFQATT, CDR2 SNEGSKA (reference sequence). The CDR3 sequence: CSARKLAGGSYEQYF. CDR3 coding DNA: TGCAGTGCTAGAAAACTAGCGGGAGGGTCCTACGAGCAGTACTTC.

This clonotype occurred a few times. CDR3 sequence: CASSPPQAGELFF. DNA for the CDR3: TGTGCCAGCTCACCACCCCAGGCCGGGGAGCTGTTTTTT. The chain joins TRBV18 to TRBJ2-2; D gene unclear. CDR1 is KGHSH and CDR2 is LQKENI in the germline V gene. Trimming removed 0 bases at V and 6 bases at J, with 5 bases between. The CDR3 runs 13 residues.

The chain carries TRBV5-1 and TRBJ2-5; a weak D match, TRBD1 (6 bases). The CDR3 is made up of 15 amino acids. Germline V CDR1 and CDR2: SGHRS, YFSETQ. Trimming left V 1 base short and J 5 bases short, with 15 bases between. The CDR3 bases are TGCGCCAGCAGCTTGAGGACAGAGGGCGGTGAGACCCAGTACTTC. Translation: CASSLRTEGGETQYF. Full variable domain (remainder filled in from reference TRBV5-1 and TRBJ2-5): KAGVTQTPRYLIKTRGQQVTLSCSPISGHRSVSWYQQTPGQGLQFLFEYFSETQRNKGNFPGRFSGRQFSNSRSEMNVSTLELGDSALYLCASSLRTEGGETQYFGPGTRLLVL.

Points on this clonotype: Given a much more abundant clone one base away, this may be a read error. The chain has TRBV12-3 or TRBV12-4 and TRBJ1-3; D is possibly TRBD1 (5 bases). CDR3 length: 15 amino acids. The CDR3 nucleotides are TGTGCCAGCAATTTATTTGGGACCGGTGGAAACACCATATATTTT. Translated, it gives CASNLFGTGGNTIYF.

This clonotype was seen only a few times. This rearrangement joins TRBV7-9 to TRBJ2-1, with 11 positions matching TRBD2. The junction had 4 bases not matched to a gene; V was cut back by 4 bases and J by 5 bases. This CDR3 contains 15 residues. From germline, CDR1 is SEHNR and CDR2 FQNEAQ (reference sequence). As DNA, the CDR3 is TGTGCCAGCAGCTCGGGACTAGCGGTAAACAATGAGCAGTTCTTC. It is translated as CASSSGLAVNNEQFF.

This clonotype was observed a handful of times. This chain links TRBV30 with TRBJ1-5; the D gene is possibly TRBD1 (6 bases). This CDR3 contains 14 residues. The germline V gene has CDR1 GTSNPN and CDR2 SVGIG (reference sequence). The CDR3 sequence is CASGTGIDYQPQHF. CDR3 nucleotide sequence: TGTGCTAGCGGAACAGGGATAGATTATCAGCCCCAGCATTTT.

About this clonotype itself: A much larger clone differs by one base, so this may be a read error. This chain's CDR3 is CAGSSVDGTTYEQYF. CDR3 DNA: TGTGCCGGCAGCTCTGTAGACGGAACGACCTACGAGCAGTACTTC. This chain uses TRBV11-2 with TRBJ2-7; the D is unclear. Germline V gene data show CDR1 as SGHAT and CDR2 as FQNNGV. This CDR3 spans 15 amino acids.

This clonotype occurred many times. The V and J genes are TRBV6-1 and TRBJ1-1, with TRBD1 identical over 7 bases. This CDR3 has 13 amino acids. Germline lookup yields CDR1 MNHNS and CDR2 SASEGT. J gave up 3 bases and V 6 bases, and 4 bases lay outside the gene matches. The CDR3 reads CASRVDRDTEAFF. CDR3 DNA sequence: TGTGCCAGCAGGGTTGACAGGGACACTGAAGCTTTCTTT.

The sample holds a few counts of this clonotype. The rearrangement joins TRBV20-1 to TRBJ2-7; 7 nucleotides match TRBD2. From germline, CDR1 is DFQATT and CDR2 SNEGSKA (reference sequence). The CDR3 totals 13 residues. The junction had 8 bases not matched to a gene; V was cut back by 2 bases and J by 7 bases. CDR3 nucleotides: TGCAGTGCTAGAAGCGGCGGGAGCGGAGAGCAGTACTTC. It is translated as CSARSGGSGEQYF.

This clonotype has ten or more counts. The rearrangement links TRBV7-2 to TRBJ1-1; 8 bases agree with TRBD1. V trimming: 5 bases; J trimming: 1 base; junction bases outside the gene matches: 6. CDR1 and CDR2 (germline): SGHTA, FQGNSA. The CDR3 has 15 amino acids. DNA for the CDR3: TGTGCCAGCAGCGGGGGGGGGACAGGGAACACTGAAGCTTTCTTT. Amino acids: CASSGGGTGNTEAFF.

This chain uses TRBV28 with TRBJ1-1, with D possibly being TRBD1 (6 bases). There are 16 residues in the CDR3. CDR1 and CDR2 from the germline V gene are MDHEN and SYDVKM. Trimming stripped 11 bases from V and 5 bases from J, with 27 bases between. CDR3 sequence reads: CASRGLSAGGGTEAFF. CDR3 nucleotide sequence: TGTGCCTCCAGGGGCCTTAGCGCGGGGGGGGGGACTGAAGCTTTCTTT.

This clonotype was seen at least ten times. This chain's CDR3 is CASSPHSGSGELFF. Written as DNA, the CDR3 is TGTGCCAGCAGCCCTCATTCGGGGTCCGGGGAGCTGTTTTTT. This chain uses TRBV7-3 with TRBJ2-2; D may be TRBD2 (5 bases). Trimming shortened V by 5 bases and J by 6 bases, and 13 bases separated the two germline ends. Germline CDR1 is SGHTA and CDR2 is FQGTGA. The CDR3 has 14 amino acids.

This clonotype was observed a handful of times. The rearrangement links TRBV11-2 to TRBJ2-1; perhaps D is TRBD1 or TRBD2 (5 bases each). The germline gives CDR1 SGHAT, CDR2 FQNNGV. The V and J ends lost 7 bases and 8 bases respectively, with 15 bases between them. This CDR3 is 13 amino acids long. CDR3 residues: CASTLGGSHEQFF. The CDR3 region has the DNA TGTGCCAGCACCCTTGGGGGATCCCATGAGCAGTTCTTC.

The rearrangement uses TRBV30 and TRBJ2-4; no firm D call. CDR3 length: 14 amino acids. Trimming removed 3 bases from V and 5 bases from J, with 14 bases in between. Germline CDR1 reads GTSNPN; CDR2 reads SVGIG (reference sequence). CDR3 DNA: TGTGCCTGGAGCCCCACGGTGAGAGAAAACATTCAGTACTTC. Its translation is CAWSPTVRENIQYF.

This clonotype showed up just a few times. The DNA for the CDR3 is TGTGCCAGCAGCTTAGAGTTGGACGAGCAGTACTTC. Encoded protein: CASSLELDEQYF. The V gene is TRBV7-9, the J gene TRBJ2-7, with no clear D. CDR3 length: 12 amino acids. Germline V gives CDR1 SEHNR, CDR2 FQNEAQ (reference sequence). With 1 base removed from V and 5 bases from J, the gap between germline ends came to 6 bases.

This clonotype was counted ten times or more. The V and J genes are TRBV20-1 and TRBJ2-7, with unresolved D. Germline V lookup: CDR1 DFQATT, CDR2 SNEGSKA (reference sequence). This CDR3 has 10 amino acids. V shed 2 bases and J shed 5 bases, with 4 bases lying between them. The CDR3, as DNA: TGCAGTGCTAGACTAGACGAGCAGTACTTC. Translating gives CSARLDEQYF.

For the CDR3, the DNA is TGTGCCAGCAGTTTATTGGGCTCCCCTTCCCGAATCCACTTT. Translation gives CASSLLGSPSRIHF. This chain links TRBV28 with TRBJ1-6, with D hard to call. The ends were cut back, 1 base at V and 17 bases at J, with 18 bases in the middle. This CDR3 is built from 14 residues. CDR1 MDHEN and CDR2 SYDVKM come from the germline V gene.